This TCR beta chain was retrieved from a study of Ad26.COV2.S vaccination and SARS-CoV-2 variants. Profiling relied on immunoSEQ multiplex PCR, and the TCRdb table lists in-frame clones only, not all of them. The table has 300,000 to 400,000 clones, roughly 89% seen once. Treatment: around 19 received Ad26.COV2.S at low or high dose, single or two shots; 5 received placebo; per-sample allocation not given. Day 63 after the first vaccine or placebo injection was the time point for sampling. Regarding this clone: Its antigen is still unknown.

Study-wide results and caveats: Spike-specific responses of CD8+ and CD4+ T cells were reported to display substantial breadth after vaccination.

The CDR3 runs 14 residues. In germline, CDR1 is MDHEN, CDR2 SYDVKM. V was clipped by 6 bases and J by 1 base, with 11 bases between them. The source material was peripheral blood, sampled in a trial of Ad26.COV2.S vaccine versus placebo. The chain joins TRBV28 to TRBJ2-3; D perhaps matches TRBD1 (6 bases). The clonotype was recovered from a person between 18 and 60 years old who received the Ad26.COV2.S COVID-19 vaccine or a placebo. The chain's CDR3 is CASRVRQGTDTQYF. The CDR3 region has the DNA TGTGCCAGCAGAGTTAGACAGGGCACAGATACGCAGTATTTT.